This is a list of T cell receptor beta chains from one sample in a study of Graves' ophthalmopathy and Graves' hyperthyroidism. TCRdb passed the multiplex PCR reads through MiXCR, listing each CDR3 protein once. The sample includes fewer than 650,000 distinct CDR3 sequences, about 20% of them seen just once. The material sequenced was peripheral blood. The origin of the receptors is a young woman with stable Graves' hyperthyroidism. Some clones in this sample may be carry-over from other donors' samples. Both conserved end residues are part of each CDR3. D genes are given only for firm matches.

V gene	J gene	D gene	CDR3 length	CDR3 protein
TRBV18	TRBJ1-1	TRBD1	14	CASSAGQGSTEAFF
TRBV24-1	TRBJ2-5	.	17	CATSDPRDIARQETQYF
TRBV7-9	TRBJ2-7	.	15	CASSLEGSGFYEQYF
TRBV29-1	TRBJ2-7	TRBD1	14	CSVGGQGPSYEQYF
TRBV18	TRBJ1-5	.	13	CASSPRFNQPQHF
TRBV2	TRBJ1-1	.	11	CAEGGPTEAFF
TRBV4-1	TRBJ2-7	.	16	CASSHDPGRTNYEQYF
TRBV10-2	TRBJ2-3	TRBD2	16	CASSGFAGDHTDTQYF
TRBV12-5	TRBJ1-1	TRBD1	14	CASAPGGAPTEAFF
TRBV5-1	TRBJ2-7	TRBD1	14	CASKPGQGVYEQYF
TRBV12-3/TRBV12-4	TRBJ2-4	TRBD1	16	CASSPDRGGAKNIQYF
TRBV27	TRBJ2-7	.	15	CASSSPGESIHEQYF
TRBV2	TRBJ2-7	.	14	CASSAGAVAYEQYF
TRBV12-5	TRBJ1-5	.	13	CASGLRSNQPQHF
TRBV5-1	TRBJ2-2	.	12	CASSLYTGGLFF
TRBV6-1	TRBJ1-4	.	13	CASRRQPAEKLFF
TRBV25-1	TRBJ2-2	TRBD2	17	CASSELGLAANTGELFF
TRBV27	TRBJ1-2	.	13	CASSLSGSYGYTF
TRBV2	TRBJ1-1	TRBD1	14	CASSPRDRNTEAFF
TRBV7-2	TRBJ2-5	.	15	CASSLASRILETQYF
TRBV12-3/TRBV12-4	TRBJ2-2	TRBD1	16	CASRRFLTGDPGELFF
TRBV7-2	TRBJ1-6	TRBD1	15	CASSLPGQGRSPLHF
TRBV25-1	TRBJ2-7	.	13	CASSGVSYYEQYF
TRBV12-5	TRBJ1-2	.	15	CASGPSTALNYGYTF
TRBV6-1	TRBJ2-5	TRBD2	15	CASSATGGLLETQYF
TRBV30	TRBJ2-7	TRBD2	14	CAWTGGASGNEQYF
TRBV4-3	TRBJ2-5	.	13	CASSLSTQETQYF
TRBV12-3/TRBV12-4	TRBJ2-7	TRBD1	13	CASSRQGAVEQYF
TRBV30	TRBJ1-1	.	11	CAAAGAAQACF
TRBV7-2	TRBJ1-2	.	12	CASTRQAYGYTF
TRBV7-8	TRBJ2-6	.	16	CASSWTVLSGANVLTF
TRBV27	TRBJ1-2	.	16	CASRPRAWGSTYGYTF
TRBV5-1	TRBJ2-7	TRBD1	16	CASSLSTDRGGHEQYF
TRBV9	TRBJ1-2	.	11	CASSAYDGYTF
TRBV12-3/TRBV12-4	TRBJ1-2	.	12	CASSRTAYGYTF
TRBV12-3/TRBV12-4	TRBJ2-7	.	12	CASSIGMYEQYF
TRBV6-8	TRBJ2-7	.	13	CASKGSKAYEQYF
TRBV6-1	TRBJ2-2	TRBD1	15	CASRKHRDRDGELFF
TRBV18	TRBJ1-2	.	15	CASSPGQSVNYGYTF
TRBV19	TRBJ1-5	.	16	CASSPWLGPINQPQHF
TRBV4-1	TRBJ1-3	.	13	CASSLTHRNTIYF
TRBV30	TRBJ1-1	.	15	CAWASGGVSNTEAFF